This record concerns one T cell receptor (beta chain) sequence. Data came from immunoSEQ multiplex PCR; TCRdb stores just in-frame clones and leaves some out. Among tens of thousands of clones listed, around 83% were seen once. The CDR3 consists of 22 residues. Trimming took 1 base from V and 0 from J; bases not matched to a gene: 10. Germline-derived CDR1 and CDR2 are SGHDN and FVKESK. This sample is drawn from a study of blood T cell repertoires in COVID-19. The chain uses TRBV14 and TRBJ2-6, with 15 positions matching TRBD2. The sequencing input was peripheral blood. The TCR was taken from a man older than 75 with active COVID-19. The CDR3 here is CASSQVGTSGRLGNSGANVLTF. The DNA for the CDR3 is TGTGCCAGCAGCCAAGTTGGGACTAGCGGGAGGTTGGGGAACTCTGGGGCCAACGTCCTGACTTTC.